One and the same sample provided the 23 T cell receptor beta chains below, sequenced in a study of human T cells and chemical hapten exposure. Total RNA came from unfractionated whole blood. MiXCR, applied by TCRdb to the 5' RACE reads, yields one record per CDR3 protein. The repertoire includes some 150,000 distinct CDR3 sequences, about 4% of them detected once, and 1.2% to 1.5% sits in the top ten. The receptor source for this set is a female donor in good health.

This clonotype was counted at least ten times. This chain connects TRBV2 to TRBJ1-1; 9 bases match TRBD1. V shed 7 bases and J 1 base; nucleotides not matched to a gene: 7. Germline V gene sequence: CDR1 SNHLY, CDR2 FYNNEI. This CDR3 spans 15 amino acids. CDR3 loop: CASTPTGGENTEAFF. CDR3 nucleotides: TGTGCCAGCACCCCGACAGGGGGGGAGAACACTGAAGCTTTCTTT.

The table lists this clonotype with many counts. CDR3 protein: CASRIDTDTQYF. The DNA of the CDR3 is TGTGCCAGCAGGATAGACACAGATACGCAGTATTTT. The chain employs TRBV7-2 and TRBJ2-3; D gene uncertain. The CDR3 runs 12 residues. Germline V gene data show CDR1 as SGHTA and CDR2 as FQGNSA. V lost 6 bases to trimming and J lost 2 bases, with 6 bases between them.

This chain uses TRBV12-3 or TRBV12-4 with TRBJ1-1; TRBD1 agrees at 8 bases. CDR3 size: 15 residues. Trimming took 1 base from V and 4 from J; bases not matched to a gene: 5. The CDR3 loop reads CASSLEGQGATEAFF. In DNA, the CDR3 is TGTGCCAGCAGTTTAGAAGGACAGGGAGCCACTGAAGCTTTCTTT.

In this sample, this clonotype turned up many times. V and J are TRBV7-2 and TRBJ1-3; D call uncertain. The CDR3 is 17 residues long. V was shortened by 0 bases and J by 0 bases, with 12 bases between the two germline ends. In germline, CDR1 is SGHTA, CDR2 FQGNSA. This chain's CDR3 is CASSLARLGYSGNTIYF. CDR3 DNA: TGTGCCAGCAGCTTAGCGCGTCTGGGTTACTCTGGAAACACCATATATTTT.

In its sample, this clonotype was seen many times. This CDR3 is CASSESAGTISYEQYF. CDR3 nucleotide sequence: TGTGCCAGCAGTGAATCTGCCGGGACAATTTCCTACGAGCAGTACTTC. V gene TRBV25-1 combines with J gene TRBJ2-7, with D possibly TRBD1 on 6 matching bases. Germline loops: CDR1 MGHDK, CDR2 SYGVNS. The CDR3 totals 16 residues. The V and J ends lost 1 base and 1 base respectively, with 14 bases between them.

This clonotype was detected a few times. The genes are TRBV12-3 or TRBV12-4 and TRBJ1-1; D may be TRBD1 (5 bases). The CDR3 is 13 residues long. V was cut by 5 bases and J by 2 bases, with 9 bases left in between. CDR3 sequence reads: CASSRGSNTEAFF. CDR3 nucleotide sequence: TGTGCCAGCAGTCGGGGGTCAAACACTGAAGCTTTCTTT.

The chain is built from TRBV12-5 and TRBJ1-1; D uncertain. The germline V and J ends were trimmed by 4 bases and 7 bases, with 13 bases remaining between them. The CDR3 is 13 amino acids. Germline V CDR1 and CDR2: LGHNT, FRNRAP. The CDR3 reads CASGSPGQNEAFF. The CDR3 DNA is TGTGCTAGTGGTTCCCCGGGCCAGAATGAAGCTTTCTTT.

A few counts support this clonotype. A much larger clone lies a single base off, so this may be a read error. The CDR3: CASSLGAYRGYNF. CDR3 nucleotide sequence: TGTGCCAGCAGCTTAGGAGCCTATCGCGGCTACAACTTC. The rearrangement uses TRBV7-9 and TRBJ1-2; D gene ambiguous. The CDR3 length is 13 residues. Germline V gene lookup returns CDR1 SEHNR and CDR2 FQNEAQ (reference sequence).

As for this clonotype: The CDR3 does not close with the conserved phenylalanine or tryptophan, likely indicating a read error. The limits of the CDR3 on the DNA are not certain, so only TCRdb's listed CDR3 is given. The chain has TRBV15 and TRBJ2-7; the D call in the table, TRBD2, was not verified against the DNA. The germline CDR1 and CDR2 sequences are LNHNV and YYDKDF (reference sequence). The CDR3 length equals 13 residues, ends included. This CDR3 reads CATSRDRAGGPVI.

In its sample, this clonotype is medium-sized (0.01 to 0.1%). The chain uses TRBV12-3 or TRBV12-4 and TRBJ2-2; TRBD2 might be the D (6 bases). V lost 6 bases and J lost 10, with 12 bases in between. The CDR3 length is 12 residues. CDR3 sequence (DNA): TGTGCCAGCAGGGGACTCGCGTTGGAGCTGTTTTTT. It codes for CASRGLALELFF.

This clonotype was picked up many times. The rearrangement links TRBV7-2 to TRBJ2-7, with D perhaps TRBD1 (6 bases). V shed 5 bases and J shed 0 bases, with 17 bases lying between them. This CDR3 has 16 amino acids. CDR1 and CDR2 from the germline V gene are SGHTA and FQGNSA. The CDR3 sequence: CASSPATGASSYEQYF. The CDR3 nucleotides are TGTGCCAGCAGCCCTGCGACAGGCGCAAGCTCCTACGAGCAGTACTTC.

In this sample, this clonotype turned up a few times. The V call is TRBV5-1, the J call TRBJ2-7, with D maybe TRBD1 (5 bases). The CDR3 extends over 14 amino acids. V lost 0 bases and J lost 7, with 14 bases in between. Germline V gene data show CDR1 as SGHRS and CDR2 as YFSETQ. This chain's CDR3 is CASSLDPGSGEQYF. CDR3 nucleotides: TGCGCCAGCAGCTTGGATCCAGGGTCAGGGGAGCAGTACTTC.

This clonotype was seen at least ten times. V is TRBV5-1 and J is TRBJ2-1, with TRBD2 matching 11 bases. The CDR3 sequence is 15 residues long. Trimming took 2 bases from V and 9 from J; bases not matched to a gene: 7. Germline V gene data show CDR1 as SGHRS and CDR2 as YFSETQ. The CDR3 is CASSFSGGASREQFF. CDR3 nucleotide sequence: TGCGCCAGCAGCTTTAGCGGGGGGGCCTCACGTGAGCAGTTCTTC.

This clonotype was seen many times. The gene calls are TRBV6-5 and TRBJ2-2; D not resolved. Per germline, CDR1 MNHEY and CDR2 SVGAGI. V was trimmed by 0 bases and J by 3 bases, leaving 11 bases between them. The CDR3 extends over 16 amino acids. The CDR3 DNA is TGTGCCAGCAGTTACTCTAGCATTTTCGACACCGGGGAGCTGTTTTTT. Residues: CASSYSSIFDTGELFF.

The chain couples TRBV13 to TRBJ1-4; D gene unclear. CDR1 is PRHDT and CDR2 is FYEKMQ in the germline V gene (reference sequence). This CDR3 comprises 16 residues. Between the trimmed V and J ends, which lost 0 bases and 0 bases, there was a span of 8 bases. The DNA of the CDR3 is TGTGCCAGCAGCTTAGGGACGGAGGCAACTAATGAAAAACTGTTTTTT. It translates to CASSLGTEATNEKLFF. Together with reference TRBV13 and TRBJ1-4, the CDR3 gives the full variable domain: AAGVIQSPRHLIKEKRETATLKCYPIPRHDTVYWYQQGPGQDPQFLISFYEKMQSDKGSIPDRFSAQQFSDYHSELNMSSLELGDSALYFCASSLGTEATNEKLFFGSGTQLSVL.

The chain carries TRBV7-2 and TRBJ1-2; weak D call: TRBD1 (5 bases). CDR3 size: 16 residues. Germline assignment: CDR1 SGHTA and CDR2 FQGNSA. V was trimmed by 8 bases and J by 3 bases, leaving 22 bases between them. CDR3 coding DNA: TGTGCCAGCGGGCTTCAGCCCGGGGGATTTTACTATGGCTACACCTTC. Translating it yields CASGLQPGGFYYGYTF.

This chain uses TRBV2 with TRBJ1-3; D uncertain. This CDR3 has 18 residues. Germline V gene data show CDR1 as SNHLY and CDR2 as FYNNEI. The V end lost 4 bases, the J end lost 3 bases, and 22 bases lay between the germline ends. The CDR3: CASSVQRELSKDGNTIYF. The CDR3 nucleotides read TGTGCCAGCAGTGTTCAAAGGGAGCTCAGCAAGGATGGAAACACCATATATTTT.

This clonotype was recorded at least ten times. The V call is TRBV6-2 or TRBV6-3, the J call TRBJ1-1; D not certain. Per the germline V gene, CDR1 is MNHEY and CDR2 is SVGEGT. This CDR3 has 14 amino acids. Trimming left V 2 bases short and J 0 bases short, with 7 bases between. The CDR3 bases are TGTGCCAGCAGTTACGGAGACATGAACACTGAAGCTTTCTTT. Amino acids: CASSYGDMNTEAFF.

This clonotype was found many times. The V gene is TRBV20-1, the J gene TRBJ2-3, with 9 bases fitting TRBD2. V dropped 5 bases and J dropped 3; count of bases not matched to a gene: 12. The CDR3 covers 16 residues. The germline CDR1 and CDR2 sequences are DFQATT and SNEGSKA (reference sequence). This chain's CDR3 is CSAPSPAGGLTDTQYF. The CDR3 bases are TGCAGTGCTCCCTCCCCAGCGGGGGGTTTAACAGATACGCAGTATTTT.

This clonotype was seen repeatedly, ten times or more. The chain recombines TRBV7-9 with TRBJ1-5; possible D gene TRBD1, 5 bases. V was cut by 2 bases and J by 2 bases, with 7 bases left in between. The CDR3 runs to 14 residues. Per germline, CDR1 SEHNR and CDR2 FQNEAQ (reference sequence). The CDR3 bases are TGTGCCAGCAGCTTATTGGGGCGCAATCAGCCCCAGCATTTT. Its translation: CASSLLGRNQPQHF.

This clonotype was counted a few times. This chain joins TRBV2 and TRBJ1-5; no clear D. The ends were cut back, 6 bases at V and 6 bases at J, with 12 bases in the middle. Germline CDR1 and CDR2: SNHLY and FYNNEI. The CDR3 has 13 residues. CDR3 nucleotides: TGTGCCAGCAGGCGGGAGGCGGGTCAGCCCCAGCATTTT. This codes for CASRREAGQPQHF.

The rearrangement joins TRBV6-6 to TRBJ2-1; D is possibly TRBD1 (6 bases). Trimming stripped 5 bases from V and 6 bases from J, with 17 bases between. The CDR3 totals 15 residues. CDR1 is MNHNY, CDR2 SVGAGI, per germline (reference sequence). The CDR3 DNA reads as TGTGCCAGCAGTGGAACGGGACACCCATCCAATGAGCAGTTCTTC. Its protein product is CASSGTGHPSNEQFF.

This clonotype was observed a single time. Given a much more abundant clone one base away, this may be a read error. V is TRBV5-1 and J is TRBJ1-5; 7 bases line up with TRBD1. Germline V CDR1 and CDR2: SGHRS, YFSETQ. The CDR3 is made up of 14 amino acids. The CDR3 nucleotides are TGCGCCAGCAGCTTGGGAACAGGGGATCAGCCCCAGCGTTTT. As protein: CASSLGTGDQPQRF. The variable domain in full, with the rest retrieved from reference TRBV5-1 and TRBJ1-5, is KAGVTQTPRYLIKTRGQQVTLSCSPISGHRSVSWYQQTPGQGLQFLFEYFSETQRNKGNFPGRFSGRQFSNSRSEMNVSTLELGDSALYLCASSLGTGDQPQRFGDGTRLSIL.